This T cell receptor beta chain was captured by sequencing in a study of blood T cell repertoires in COVID-19. In the study overall: T cells, B-cell-depleted T cells, or PBMCs supplied cDNA or gDNA.

Per the germline V gene, CDR1 is MDHEN and CDR2 is SYDVKM. The CDR3 is made up of 16 amino acids. V was clipped by 7 bases and J by 1 base, with 16 bases between them. TCRdb's table, derived via immunoSEQ multiplex PCR, lists solely in-frame clones and lacks some. This table has more than 45,000 clones, more than 75% appearing once. The chain carries TRBV28 and TRBJ2-2; D ambiguous. The sequence was collected from a man between 60 and 75 years old with active or convalescent COVID-19. Sequences were obtained from peripheral blood. The CDR3 bases are TGTGCCAGCAAAGGCGGTACGAAGTTGAACACCGGGGAGCTGTTTTTT. It is translated as CASKGGTKLNTGELFF.